Following are 12 T cell receptor beta chains from one sample sequenced in a study of T-cell reconstitution after alpha-beta-depleted transplantation in children. It was with unique molecular identifiers that the TCRbeta library was prepared. MiXCR, applied by TCRdb to the PCR reads, yields one record per CDR3 protein. The data hold a few hundred thousand distinct CDR3 sequences, with 9.7% observed a single time. This specimen consisted of PBMCs from the stem cell graft donor, obtained from the stem cell graft. Receptors originate from a human donor who donated a stem cell graft to a child with SCID.

This clonotype has a count of ten or more. The J gene is TRBJ2-1, the V gene TRBV27; 8 bases are shared with TRBD2. J was trimmed by 5 bases and V by 5 bases; bases with no gene match: 17. CDR1 is MNHEY and CDR2 is SMNVEV in the germline V gene (reference sequence). The CDR3 covers 18 residues. The CDR3 nucleotides read TGTGCCAGCAGTCCCGCTCCGGGGGCGGGGGGAAATAACAATGAGCAGTTCTTC. This translates into CASSPAPGAGGNNNEQFF.

This clonotype was recorded many times. The chain is built from TRBV5-1 and TRBJ2-3; unclear D gene. Trimming cost V 4 bases and J 3 bases, with 6 bases left between them. Germline assignment: CDR1 SGHRS and CDR2 YFSETQ. The CDR3 is 12 amino acids. CDR3 sequence (DNA): TGCGCCAGCAGCCTGTTGACAGATACGCAGTATTTT. Its protein product is CASSLLTDTQYF. The whole variable domain, remainder taken from reference TRBV5-1 and TRBJ2-3, is KAGVTQTPRYLIKTRGQQVTLSCSPISGHRSVSWYQQTPGQGLQFLFEYFSETQRNKGNFPGRFSGRQFSNSRSEMNVSTLELGDSALYLCASSLLTDTQYFGPGTRLTVL.

The chain carries TRBV12-3 or TRBV12-4 and TRBJ2-1; perhaps TRBD2 as D (5 bases). The CDR3 has 15 amino acids. V lost 1 base and J lost 8, with 15 bases in between. The DNA of the CDR3 is TGTGCCAGCAGTTTAGGCGGAGCTAGCTGGGATGAGCAGTTCTTC. It specifies CASSLGGASWDEQFF.

This clonotype was counted between two and nine times. The V gene is TRBV20-1, the J gene TRBJ2-1, with TRBD1 as a possible D gene (5 bases). Germline V CDR1 and CDR2: DFQATT, SNEGSKA (reference sequence). The CDR3 covers 14 residues. V was pared by 2 bases and J by 1 base, with 9 bases between. This CDR3 is CSARRQTSYNEQFF. The DNA of the CDR3 is TGCAGTGCTAGAAGACAGACTTCCTACAATGAGCAGTTCTTC.

This clonotype came up many times. The chain is built from TRBV5-1 and TRBJ1-6; D ambiguous. Deletions cut 0 bases from V and 10 bases from J, with 11 bases between. Germline CDR1 and CDR2: SGHRS and YFSETQ. This CDR3 region has 14 residues. CDR3 in amino acids: CASSLGGLRSPLHF. The CDR3 region has the DNA TGCGCCAGCAGCTTGGGTGGGTTGAGGTCACCCCTCCACTTT.

This clonotype was seen many times. CDR3 nucleotides: TGCGCCAGCAGCTTGGACGGGTTCTACGAGCAGTACTTC. Translated: CASSLDGFYEQYF. V and J are TRBV5-1 and TRBJ2-7; D is ambiguous. Germline values: CDR1 SGHRS, CDR2 YFSETQ. The CDR3 has 13 amino acids. Trimming left V 0 bases short and J 3 bases short, with 7 bases between.

The table lists this clonotype with many counts. This rearrangement joins TRBV9 to TRBJ1-4; D remains ambiguous. V was clipped by 0 bases and J by 7 bases, with 7 bases between them. Germline CDR1 reads SGDLS; CDR2 reads YYNGEE. This CDR3 comprises 13 residues. CDR3 residues: CASSVVSGEKLFF. CDR3 nucleotides: TGTGCCAGCAGCGTAGTCAGCGGTGAAAAACTGTTTTTT.

Ten or more counts support this clonotype. This chain links TRBV5-1 with TRBJ2-3; D may be TRBD2 (7 bases). The CDR3 is 18 residues long. Germline V CDR1 and CDR2: SGHRS, YFSETQ. Trimming took off 0 bases at V and 6 bases at J, with 23 bases between the two ends. Here the CDR3 DNA reads TGCGCCAGCAGCTTGGATGGCGGGGGCCCTACGCTTCGGGATACGCAGTATTTT. It encodes CASSLDGGGPTLRDTQYF.

Regarding this clonotype: This could be a read error, since a much larger clone is one nucleotide away. Because the CDR3 is missing its conserved closing phenylalanine or tryptophan, this is likely a read error. This CDR3 is CSARPPVSWNEQYS. The CDR3 region has the DNA TGCAGTGCTAGACCGCCTGTCTCCTGGAACGAGCAGTACTCC. The rearrangement joins TRBV20-1 to TRBJ2-7; no clear D. The V gene's germline CDR1 is DFQATT and CDR2 SNEGSKA (reference sequence). With 2 bases removed from V and 5 bases from J, the gap between germline ends came to 16 bases. The CDR3 consists of 14 residues.

Points on this clonotype: This sequence may be a read error, since a much larger clone differs from it by one base. The chain has TRBV2 and TRBJ1-4; D possibly corresponds to TRBD1 (5 bases). Germline V gene lookup returns CDR1 SNHLY and CDR2 FYNNEI. The CDR3 runs to 12 residues. The CDR3 protein is CGSGQGPEKLFF. CDR3 DNA sequence: TGTGGCAGCGGTCAGGGTCCCGAAAAACTGTTTTTT.

This clonotype was detected ten times or more. The J gene is TRBJ2-4, the V gene TRBV2; weak D call: TRBD2 (5 bases). The V and J ends lost 2 bases and 0 bases respectively, with 8 bases between them. Germline loops: CDR1 SNHLY, CDR2 FYNNEI. The CDR3 consists of 15 residues. DNA for the CDR3: TGTGCCAGCAGTGAATGGAGCGGAGCCAAAAACATTCAGTACTTC. It specifies CASSEWSGAKNIQYF.

This clonotype was counted ten times or more. The V gene is TRBV15, the J gene TRBJ1-2; 8 bases align to TRBD1. Germline trimming cut 0 bases from V and 7 bases from J; bases unmatched to any gene: 4. The length of the CDR3 is 14 residues. Germline values: CDR1 LNHNV, CDR2 YYDKDF (reference sequence). The CDR3 loop reads CATSRDRGTGGYTF. The CDR3 DNA reads as TGTGCCACCAGCAGAGATCGGGGGACAGGTGGCTACACCTTC.